This entry concerns a single T cell receptor (beta chain). Its target is unknown. Blood sampling was done at baseline, cycle 4 day 1, and cycle 7 day 1. The sample originates from a study of OX40 agonist ivuxolimab in advanced cancers. Study-level information: Cancers in dose escalation were hepatocellular, melanoma, renal cell and head and neck. Prior checkpoint blockade (anti-PD-1, anti-PD-L1 or anti-CTLA-4) was permitted; roughly 40% had it. The study's findings and limits: Averaged across samples, CD8+ T cells carried more expanded clones than CD4+ did.

Clones were read by immunoSEQ multiplex PCR, and TCRdb kept only the in-frame ones, dropping some. The data show about 57,000 clones, nearly 85% seen once. V gave up 4 bases and J gave up 8 bases, with 21 bases separating them. CDR1 is SGHTA, CDR2 FQGNSA, per germline. CDR3 length: 15 amino acids. This chain connects TRBV7-2 to TRBJ2-7, with D perhaps matching TRBD1 (6 bases). The TCR originated in an adult with an advanced solid tumor such as melanoma, head and neck, liver or kidney cancer. The sample here was CD4+ or CD8+ T cells sorted from blood, taken in a trial of the OX40 agonist ivuxolimab. CDR3 residues: CASSSRTVAAKKQYF. The CDR3 DNA is TGTGCCAGCAGCTCGAGGACAGTGGCCGCTAAGAAGCAGTACTTC.